A selection of T cell receptor beta chains follows, all from one sample in a study of cytomegalovirus exposure and HLA in healthy donors. Profiled with immunoSEQ multiplex PCR; TCRdb holds only in-frame clones, not every one. The sample gives 120,000 or so clones, 80% to 90% of which show up once; over 9% is in the top ten. Sequenced material: PBMCs. Receptors originate from a male donor in good health and CMV-seropositive. CDR3s include the opening cysteine and the closing phenylalanine or tryptophan. A D gene is named only where the DNA matches it firmly. Clone size appears in some rows only: once, few, many, or a class for an expanded clone.

J: TRBJ2-1; V: TRBV4-3; D: TRBD1; size: .; CDR3: CASARGQAYNEQFF; DNA: TGCGCCAGCGCCAGGGGACAGGCTTACAATGAGCAGTTCTTC
J: TRBJ2-1; V: TRBV29-1; D: TRBD1; size: .; CDR3: CSVAGTGEQFF; DNA: TGCAGCGTTGCCGGGACAGGGGAGCAGTTCTTC
J: TRBJ2-1; V: TRBV30; D: TRBD1; size: .; CDR3: CAWSAGQLFNEQFF; DNA: TGTGCCTGGAGTGCGGGACAGCTCTTCAATGAGCAGTTCTTC
J: TRBJ1-2; V: TRBV18; D: .; size: once; CDR3: CASSPEEGGYTF; DNA: TGTGCCAGCTCACCGGAAGAGGGTGGCTACACCTTC
J: TRBJ1-3; V: TRBV4-1; D: .; size: .; CDR3: CASSLTSGGRSSGNTIYF; DNA: TGCGCCAGCAGCCTCACGAGCGGGGGAAGAAGTTCTGGAAACACCATATATTTT
J: TRBJ2-7; V: TRBV19; D: TRBD2; size: .; CDR3: CASSRTSGSYEQYF; DNA: TGTGCCAGTAGCCGGACTAGCGGGAGTTACGAGCAGTACTTC
J: TRBJ2-2; V: TRBV4-2; D: TRBD2; size: .; CDR3: CASSQLLAGETGELFF; DNA: TGTGCCAGCAGCCAACTACTAGCGGGAGAGACCGGGGAGCTGTTTTTT
J: TRBJ2-5; V: TRBV7-3; D: TRBD2; size: .; CDR3: CASSLRDRGGEETQYF; DNA: TGTGCCAGCAGCTTAAGGGACCGCGGGGGTGAAGAGACCCAGTACTTC
J: TRBJ2-1; V: TRBV6-5; D: .; size: .; CDR3: CATFTIERSYNEQFF; DNA: TGTGCCACCTTTACCATCGAGAGGTCCTACAATGAGCAGTTCTTC
J: TRBJ1-4; V: TRBV19; D: .; size: .; CDR3: CASSWTDTNEKLFF; DNA: TGTGCCAGTAGTTGGACAGACACTAATGAAAAACTGTTTTTT
J: TRBJ2-7; V: TRBV9; D: TRBD2; size: .; CDR3: CASSVGGIAGDLEQYF; DNA: TGTGCCAGCAGCGTAGGGGGGATAGCGGGAGATCTTGAGCAGTACTTC
J: TRBJ2-3; V: TRBV11-3; D: TRBD2; size: .; CDR3: CASSSSGRAEDTQYF; DNA: TGTGCCAGCAGCTCTAGCGGGAGGGCCGAAGATACGCAGTATTTT
J: TRBJ1-2; V: TRBV6-5; D: .; size: .; CDR3: CASSYSTGIGYTF; DNA: TGTGCCAGCAGTTACTCGACGGGTATCGGCTACACCTTC
J: TRBJ1-3; V: TRBV7-9; D: .; size: once; CDR3: CASSLTGLSSGNTIYF; DNA: TGTGCCAGCAGCCTGACGGGACTGTCCTCTGGAAACACCATATATTTT
J: TRBJ1-1; V: TRBV5-1; D: .; size: .; CDR3: CASSLAQRDTEAFF; DNA: TGCGCCAGCAGCTTGGCCCAGCGGGACACTGAAGCTTTCTTT
J: TRBJ2-7; V: TRBV7-4; D: TRBD1; size: .; CDR3: CASSRDSLLEQYF; DNA: TGTGCCAGCAGCAGGGACAGTCTCCTCGAGCAGTACTTC
J: TRBJ2-7; V: TRBV29-1; D: TRBD1; size: .; CDR3: CSVEGTGIFSYEQYF; DNA: TGCAGCGTTGAAGGGACAGGGATTTTCTCCTACGAGCAGTACTTC
J: TRBJ1-2; V: TRBV14; D: TRBD1; size: medium-sized; CDR3: CASSQSWDRSSNYGYTF; DNA: TGTGCCAGCAGCCAATCGTGGGACAGATCCTCTAACTATGGCTACACCTTC
J: TRBJ2-3; V: TRBV30; D: .; size: .; CDR3: CAWSTIRRQALDDTQYF; DNA: TGTGCCTGGAGTACCATTAGAAGACAGGCCCTTGACGATACGCAGTATTTT
J: TRBJ2-7; V: TRBV7-8; D: .; size: .; CDR3: CASSPARLTRYEQYF; DNA: TGTGCCAGCAGCCCGGCGCGGCTAACCCGCTACGAGCAGTACTTC
J: TRBJ2-5; V: TRBV9; D: .; size: .; CDR3: CASSVGWEPPTQYF; DNA: TGTGCCAGCAGCGTAGGGTGGGAGCCCCCGACCCAGTACTTC
J: TRBJ2-3; V: TRBV18; D: TRBD2; size: .; CDR3: CASSPTSGPEAQYF; DNA: TGTGCCAGCTCACCTACTAGCGGGCCCGAGGCGCAGTATTTT
J: TRBJ2-7; V: TRBV29-1; D: TRBD1; size: .; CDR3: CSVDGFGTGAYEQYF; DNA: TGCAGCGTTGATGGGTTCGGGACAGGGGCCTACGAGCAGTACTTC
J: TRBJ2-2; V: TRBV7-9; D: .; size: .; CDR3: CASSFQTPTGELFF; DNA: TGTGCCAGCAGCTTTCAGACACCAACCGGGGAGCTGTTTTTT
J: TRBJ1-1; V: TRBV28; D: .; size: few; CDR3: CASRVQGQVNTEAFF; DNA: TGTGCCAGCAGAGTACAGGGTCAAGTGAACACTGAAGCTTTCTTT
J: TRBJ1-3; V: TRBV7-2; D: .; size: many; CDR3: CASSLMGSSGNTIYF; DNA: TGTGCCAGCAGCTTAATGGGCAGCTCTGGAAACACCATATATTTT
J: TRBJ2-7; V: TRBV4-2; D: .; size: once; CDR3: CASSPRVTYEQYF; DNA: TGTGCCAGCAGCCCCAGGGTCACCTACGAGCAGTACTTC
J: TRBJ2-2; V: TRBV4-3; D: .; size: once; CDR3: CASSQERPSATNTGELFF; DNA: TGCGCCAGCAGCCAAGAGAGGCCTAGCGCTACGAACACCGGGGAGCTGTTTTTT
J: TRBJ1-5; V: TRBV28; D: TRBD1; size: .; CDR3: CASSLGSGQGSQPQHF; DNA: TGTGCCAGCAGTTTAGGATCGGGACAGGGCAGTCAGCCCCAGCATTTT
J: TRBJ2-7; V: TRBV13; D: .; size: .; CDR3: CASSLFSSYEQYF; DNA: TGTGCCAGCAGCTTATTTAGCTCCTACGAGCAGTACTTC
J: TRBJ1-2; V: TRBV28; D: TRBD1; size: .; CDR3: CSSGDSPYGYTF; DNA: TGTTCCAGTGGGGACAGCCCCTATGGCTACACCTTC
J: TRBJ1-1; V: TRBV6-1; D: TRBD1; size: .; CDR3: CASSWTGNTEAFF; DNA: TGTGCCAGCAGTTGGACAGGGAACACTGAAGCTTTCTTT
J: TRBJ1-1; V: TRBV9; D: TRBD1; size: .; CDR3: CASSATGGINEAFF; DNA: TGTGCCAGCAGCGCGACAGGGGGTATTAATGAAGCTTTCTTT
J: TRBJ2-7; V: TRBV10-2; D: TRBD2; size: .; CDR3: CASSEPGLAASSYEQYF; DNA: TGCGCCAGCAGTGAGCCGGGACTAGCGGCAAGCTCCTACGAGCAGTACTTC
J: TRBJ2-1; V: TRBV11-3; D: .; size: .; CDR3: CASSEGYNEQFF; DNA: TGTGCCAGCAGCGAGGGCTACAATGAGCAGTTCTTC
J: TRBJ1-4; V: TRBV7-5; D: .; size: .; CDR3: CASSLGGILFF; DNA: TGTGCCAGCAGCTTAGGAGGGATACTGTTTTTT
J: TRBJ2-7; V: TRBV28; D: TRBD1; size: .; CDR3: CASSLYGGDRGYEQYF; DNA: TGTGCCAGCAGTTTATACGGGGGGGACAGGGGTTACGAGCAGTACTTC
J: TRBJ2-1; V: TRBV11-3; D: .; size: .; CDR3: CASSLQGSYNEQFF; DNA: TGTGCCAGCAGCCTCCAGGGGTCCTACAATGAGCAGTTCTTC
J: TRBJ1-1; V: TRBV7-2; D: .; size: .; CDR3: CASRGKGGTEAFF; DNA: TGTGCCAGCAGGGGAAAAGGGGGAACTGAAGCTTTCTTT
J: TRBJ2-5; V: TRBV5-1; D: TRBD1; size: .; CDR3: CASSSGTGGLRETQYF; DNA: TGCGCCAGCAGCTCGGGGACAGGGGGGCTCCGGGAGACCCAGTACTTC
J: TRBJ2-7; V: TRBV10-3; D: TRBD2; size: .; CDR3: CAISEPARREGRYEQYF; DNA: TGTGCCATCAGTGAGCCCGCTAGGCGGGAGGGCCGGTACGAGCAGTACTTC
J: TRBJ2-7; V: TRBV7-9; D: .; size: .; CDR3: CASSLARRTEDYEQYF; DNA: TGTGCCAGCAGCTTAGCGCGGAGGACAGAGGATTACGAGCAGTACTTC
J: TRBJ2-7; V: TRBV6-1; D: .; size: few; CDR3: CASTGLTGSYEQYF; DNA: TGTGCCAGCACCGGACTCACGGGCTCCTACGAGCAGTACTTC
J: TRBJ2-1; V: TRBV7-6; D: TRBD2; size: .; CDR3: CASSMGLAQFF; DNA: TGTGCCAGCAGCATGGGACTAGCCCAGTTCTTC
J: TRBJ2-7; V: TRBV21-1; D: .; size: .; CDR3: CASSFGGSVHEQYF; DNA: TGTGCCAGCAGCTTCGGGGGGTCCGTACACGAGCAGTACTTC
J: TRBJ1-4; V: TRBV29-1; D: TRBD1; size: .; CDR3: CSVGQGDEKLFF; DNA: TGCAGCGTTGGACAGGGGGATGAAAAACTGTTTTTT
J: TRBJ2-7; V: TRBV5-4; D: TRBD1; size: .; CDR3: CASSFIIGTGSYEQYF; DNA: TGTGCCAGCAGCTTTATAATCGGGACAGGGTCCTACGAGCAGTACTTC
J: TRBJ2-5; V: TRBV27; D: TRBD1; size: .; CDR3: CASSGSTGGLRTQYF; DNA: TGTGCCAGCAGTGGCTCGACAGGGGGACTCAGGACCCAGTACTTC
J: TRBJ2-1; V: TRBV25-1; D: TRBD1; size: .; CDR3: CASRELGQGKNDEQFF; DNA: TGTGCCAGCAGGGAGCTGGGACAGGGGAAGAACGATGAGCAGTTCTTC
J: TRBJ2-3; V: TRBV15; D: TRBD1; size: .; CDR3: CATRRDRATDTQYF; DNA: TGTGCCACCCGCCGGGACAGGGCCACAGATACGCAGTATTTT
J: TRBJ1-2; V: TRBV19; D: .; size: once; CDR3: CASRAPNYGYTF; DNA: TGTGCCAGTAGAGCACCTAATTATGGCTACACCTTC
J: TRBJ2-7; V: TRBV30; D: TRBD1; size: .; CDR3: CAWSVLGTGEYEQYF; DNA: TGTGCCTGGAGTGTGTTAGGGACAGGGGAATACGAGCAGTACTTC
J: TRBJ2-7; V: TRBV4-2; D: .; size: .; CDR3: CASSPRDSTSYEQYF; DNA: TGTGCCAGCAGCCCGCGGGACTCGACCTCCTACGAGCAGTACTTC
J: TRBJ1-3; V: TRBV5-6; D: TRBD1; size: once; CDR3: CASSSPGQGNTIYF; DNA: TGTGCCAGCAGCTCGCCGGGACAGGGAAACACCATATATTTT
J: TRBJ2-7; V: TRBV10-2; D: TRBD2; size: .; CDR3: CASSERAGGSQLSYEQYF; DNA: TGCGCCAGCAGTGAACGGGCGGGAGGGTCCCAACTCTCCTACGAGCAGTACTTC